The 17 T cell receptor beta chains in this list originate from one sample, sequenced in a study of blood T cells in healthy people across ages. A second roughly 6 to 12 cycle PCR used barcoded and J-beta primers. A single record per CDR3 protein comes from TCRdb applying MiXCR to the 5' RACE reads. The data hold 1.5 million to 2 million distinct CDR3 sequences, with 49% observed a single time. The sequenced sample was blood. The origin of the receptors is a woman aged 40 to 49 in good health.

The V gene is TRBV6-2 or TRBV6-3, the J gene TRBJ1-2, with 10 bases fitting TRBD1. V lost 4 bases to trimming and J lost 0 bases; unmatched junction nucleotides: 14. Germline CDR1 reads MNHEY; CDR2 reads SVGEGT. This CDR3 spans 19 amino acids. The CDR3 region has the DNA TGTGCCAGCAGTTGGACCCTAGGGACAGGGGCGAACACTAACTATGGCTACACCTTC. Translation gives CASSWTLGTGANTNYGYTF.

This clonotype was counted only a few times. The chain couples TRBV12-3 or TRBV12-4 to TRBJ2-7, with no clear D. The CDR3 contains 12 residues. V was shortened by 6 bases and J by 4 bases, with 10 bases between the two germline ends. This CDR3 is CASRNQGYEQYF. In DNA, the CDR3 is TGTGCCAGCAGGAACCAAGGGTACGAGCAGTACTTC.

The sample holds a few counts of this clonotype. The genes are TRBV6-6 and TRBJ2-7, with TRBD1 matching 9 bases. The trim removed 4 bases at V and 11 bases at J, leaving 9 bases unmatched. Per the germline V gene, CDR1 is MNHNY and CDR2 is SVGAGI (reference sequence). The CDR3 loop spans 13 amino acids. The CDR3 sequence: CASSSPGQGREYF. For the CDR3, the DNA is TGTGCCAGCAGTTCCCCCGGACAGGGGAGAGAGTACTTC.

This chain uses TRBV4-3 with TRBJ2-1; TRBD2 matches at 9 bases. The germline CDR1 and CDR2 sequences are LGHNA and YSLEER. CDR3 length: 16 residues. V lost 5 bases, J lost 4 bases, and 9 bases stayed unmatched. The CDR3 region has the DNA TGCGCCAGCAGCTACGGACTTAGCGGGGGTTACAATGAGCAGTTCTTC. This codes for CASSYGLSGGYNEQFF.

The rearrangement joins TRBV12-3 or TRBV12-4 to TRBJ1-5; 8 bases fit TRBD1. V trimming: 3 bases; J trimming: 4 bases; junction bases outside the gene matches: 5. The CDR3 has 15 residues. CDR3 loop: CASSLTGAVNQPQHF. DNA of the CDR3: TGTGCCAGCAGTTTGACAGGGGCCGTTAATCAGCCCCAGCATTTT.

The chain couples TRBV20-1 to TRBJ1-6; no clear D gene. The CDR3 totals 12 residues. CDR1 is DFQATT, CDR2 SNEGSKA, per germline (reference sequence). V was clipped by 2 bases and J by 14 bases, with 13 bases between them. CDR3 protein: CSARLATLSLHF. CDR3 nucleotides: TGCAGTGCTAGACTGGCTACGTTATCCCTCCACTTT.

The CDR3: CASSYSIVKGALMNTEAFF. CDR3 DNA: TGTGCCAGCAGTTACTCGATTGTGAAGGGGGCTCTCATGAACACTGAAGCTTTCTTT. V is TRBV6-5 and J is TRBJ1-1; 7 nucleotides match TRBD1. There are 19 residues in the CDR3. Germline trimming cut 0 bases from V and 0 bases from J; bases unmatched to any gene: 13. CDR1 is MNHEY and CDR2 is SVGAGI in the germline V gene.

The DNA for the CDR3 is TGTGCCTGCGATGAAGGGACAGGGGGCAAAGATACGCAGTATTTT. The encoded protein is CACDEGTGGKDTQYF. V gene TRBV2 combines with J gene TRBJ2-3; 12 positions agree with TRBD1. The germline gives CDR1 SNHLY, CDR2 FYNNEI. V lost 11 bases to trimming and J lost 5 bases; unmatched junction nucleotides: 11. CDR3 length: 15 amino acids. Full variable domain (rest looked up from reference TRBV2 and TRBJ2-3): EPEVTQTPSHQVTQMGQEVILRCVPISNHLYFYWYRQILGQKVEFLVSFYNNEISEKSEIFDDQFSVERPDGSNFTLKIRSTKLEDSAMYFCACDEGTGGKDTQYFGPGTRLTVL.

V gene TRBV11-1 combines with J gene TRBJ1-2; D not certain. This CDR3 is 16 amino acids long. The germline V gene encodes CDR1 SGHAT and CDR2 FQDESV (reference sequence). Trimming removed 6 bases from V and 2 bases from J, with 19 bases in between. DNA for the CDR3: TGTGCCAGCAGTCCTTCTTACCCCGGGGAGAACTATGGCTACACCTTC. Residues: CASSPSYPGENYGYTF.

CDR3 nucleotide sequence: TGTGCCAGCAGCCAAGAGCGGGGGGGAGGCAATGAGCAGTACTTC. The encoded protein is CASSQERGGGNEQYF. This sequence joins TRBV3-1 and TRBJ2-4, with TRBD2 identical over 9 bases. Looked up from germline, CDR1 is LGHDT and CDR2 is YNNKEL (reference sequence). V trimming: 0 bases; J trimming: 13 bases; junction bases outside the gene matches: 10. The CDR3 is 15 residues long.

The chain is built from TRBV7-2 and TRBJ2-5, with TRBD1 matching over 8 bases. The J segment lost 1 base and the V segment lost 3 bases, leaving 4 bases of the junction unmatched. Germline V gives CDR1 SGHTA, CDR2 FQGNSA. This CDR3 comprises 15 residues. This CDR3 is CASSFAGTGQETQYF. CDR3 nucleotide sequence: TGTGCCAGCAGCTTTGCCGGGACAGGCCAAGAGACCCAGTACTTC. The whole variable domain, remainder taken from reference TRBV7-2 and TRBJ2-5, is GAGVSQSPSNKVTEKGKDVELRCDPISGHTALYWYRQSLGQGLEFLIYFQGNSAPDKSGLPSDRFSAERTGGSVSTLTIQRTQQEDSAVYLCASSFAGTGQETQYFGPGTRLLVL.

Details on this clonotype: This may be a read error, as it is one base from a much larger clone. In DNA form, the CDR3 reads TGTGCCACCAGTGACTCCCGGACAGGAAATTCCTACAATGAGCAGTACTTC. Encoded protein: CATSDSRTGNSYNEQYF. V and J are TRBV24-1 and TRBJ2-1; TRBD1 matches 7 bases. TRBJ2-7 explains the end of the DNA better; the J call may be wrong. The CDR3 length is 17 residues. CDR1 KGHDR and CDR2 SFDVKD come from the germline V gene.

In this sample, this clonotype turned up once. The chain combines TRBV7-2 with TRBJ1-2; D call uncertain. The CDR3 is made up of 13 amino acids. Germline V CDR1 and CDR2: SGHTA, FQGNSA. V gave up 2 bases and J gave up 8 bases, with 12 bases separating them. CDR3 region: CASSLSFPSGYTF. Here the CDR3 DNA reads TGTGCCAGCAGCTTATCCTTCCCATCCGGCTACACCTTC.

This chain links TRBV20-1 with TRBJ2-7; D is tentatively TRBD1 or TRBD2 (5 bases each). CDR1 and CDR2 from the germline V gene are DFQATT and SNEGSKA (reference sequence). This CDR3 has 14 amino acids. The CDR3 DNA sequence: TGCAGCGCAAGAGAGGAGCGGACACCCTACGAGCAGTACTTC. Protein sequence: CSAREERTPYEQYF.

The table lists this clonotype with a few counts. The gene calls are TRBV10-3 and TRBJ2-4; TRBD1 agrees at 7 bases. This CDR3 comprises 13 residues. V dropped 4 bases and J dropped 13; count of bases not matched to a gene: 10. Germline-derived CDR1 and CDR2 are ENHRY and SYGVKD. The CDR3 coding sequence is TGTGCCATCAGTGCCTCGACAGGGACGGAGCAGTACTTC. As protein: CAISASTGTEQYF.

V is TRBV10-3 and J is TRBJ2-5, with 9 bases lining up with TRBD2. This CDR3 spans 14 amino acids. CDR1 and CDR2 (germline): ENHRY, SYGVKD. After removal of 7 bases from V and 1 base from J, the junction contained 4 bases not matched to a gene. The CDR3 DNA reads as TGTGCCATCATGAGCGGGGGGACCCAAGAGACCCAGTACTTC. Protein sequence: CAIMSGGTQETQYF.

The rearrangement links TRBV12-3 or TRBV12-4 to TRBJ2-3, with 10 bases lining up with TRBD2. J lost 4 bases, V lost 0 bases, and 7 bases had no gene match. This CDR3 spans 17 amino acids. The CDR3 DNA reads TGTGCCAGCAGTTTAGCGGGTAGCGGGGGGCCCGCAGATACGCAGTATTTT. It translates to CASSLAGSGGPADTQYF.